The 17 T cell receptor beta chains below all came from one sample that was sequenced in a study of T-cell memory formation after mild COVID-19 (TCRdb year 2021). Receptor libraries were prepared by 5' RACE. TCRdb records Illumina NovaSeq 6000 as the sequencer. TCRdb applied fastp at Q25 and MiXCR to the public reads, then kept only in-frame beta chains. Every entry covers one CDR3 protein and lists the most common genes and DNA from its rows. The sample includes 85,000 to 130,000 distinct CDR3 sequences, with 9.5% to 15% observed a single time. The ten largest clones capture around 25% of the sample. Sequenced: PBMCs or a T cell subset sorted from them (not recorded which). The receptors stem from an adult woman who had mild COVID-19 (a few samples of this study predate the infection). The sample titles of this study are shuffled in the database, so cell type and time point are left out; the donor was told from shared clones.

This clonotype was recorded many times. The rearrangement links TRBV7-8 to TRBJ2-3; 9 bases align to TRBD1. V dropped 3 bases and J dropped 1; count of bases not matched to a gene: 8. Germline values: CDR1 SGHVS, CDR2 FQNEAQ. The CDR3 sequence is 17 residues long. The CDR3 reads CASSFTGGSRGTDTQYF. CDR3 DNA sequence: TGTGCCAGCAGCTTCACAGGGGGCAGTAGGGGCACAGATACGCAGTATTTT. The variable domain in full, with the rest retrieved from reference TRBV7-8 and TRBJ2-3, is GAGVSQSPRYKVAKRGQDVALRCDPISGHVSLFWYQQALGQGPEFLTYFQNEAQLDKSGLPSDRFFAERPEGSVSTLKIQRTQQEDSAVYLCASSFTGGSRGTDTQYFGPGTRLTVL.

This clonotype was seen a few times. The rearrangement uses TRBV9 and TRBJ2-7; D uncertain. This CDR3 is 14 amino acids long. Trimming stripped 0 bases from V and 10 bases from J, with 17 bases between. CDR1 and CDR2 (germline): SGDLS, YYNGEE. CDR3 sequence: CASSVGANPTGQYF. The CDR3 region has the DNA TGTGCCAGCAGCGTAGGGGCGAATCCAACTGGCCAGTACTTC.

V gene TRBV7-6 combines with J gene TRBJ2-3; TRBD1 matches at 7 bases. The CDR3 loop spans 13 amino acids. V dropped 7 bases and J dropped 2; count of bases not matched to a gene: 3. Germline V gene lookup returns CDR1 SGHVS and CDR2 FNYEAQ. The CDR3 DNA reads TGTGCCAGCACCGACAGGGCCACAGATACGCAGTATTTT. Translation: CASTDRATDTQYF.

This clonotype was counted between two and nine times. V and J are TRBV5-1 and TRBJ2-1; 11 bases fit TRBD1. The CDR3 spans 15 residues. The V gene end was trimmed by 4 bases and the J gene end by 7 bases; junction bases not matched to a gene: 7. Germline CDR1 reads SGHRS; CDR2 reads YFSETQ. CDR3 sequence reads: CASSVDRGLGNEQFF. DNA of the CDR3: TGCGCCAGCAGCGTGGACAGGGGGCTGGGGAATGAGCAGTTCTTC.

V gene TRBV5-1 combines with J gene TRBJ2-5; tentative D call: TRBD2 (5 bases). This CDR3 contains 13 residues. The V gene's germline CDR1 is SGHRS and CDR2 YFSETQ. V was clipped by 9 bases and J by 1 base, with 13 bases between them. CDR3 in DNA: TGCGCCAACGCACGGACTCCCCAAGAGACCCAGTACTTC. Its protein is CANARTPQETQYF.

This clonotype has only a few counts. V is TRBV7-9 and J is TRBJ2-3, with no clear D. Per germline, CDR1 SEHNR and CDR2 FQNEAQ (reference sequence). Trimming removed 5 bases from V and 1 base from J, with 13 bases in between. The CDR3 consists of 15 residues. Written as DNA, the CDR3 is TGTGCCAGCAGCACGTGGGTACTTGGCACAGATACGCAGTATTTT. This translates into CASSTWVLGTDTQYF.

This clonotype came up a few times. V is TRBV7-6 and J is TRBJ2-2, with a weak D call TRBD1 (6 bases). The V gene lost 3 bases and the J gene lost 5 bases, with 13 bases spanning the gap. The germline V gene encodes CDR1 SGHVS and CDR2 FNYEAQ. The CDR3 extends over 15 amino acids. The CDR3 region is CASSFRGQGTGELFF. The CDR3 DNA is TGTGCCAGCAGCTTCAGGGGCCAGGGGACCGGGGAGCTGTTTTTT.

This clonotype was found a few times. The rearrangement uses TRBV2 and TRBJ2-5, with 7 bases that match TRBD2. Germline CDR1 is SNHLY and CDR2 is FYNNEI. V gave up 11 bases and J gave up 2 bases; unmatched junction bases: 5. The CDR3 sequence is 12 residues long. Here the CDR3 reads CAGTGGQETQYF. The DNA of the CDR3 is TGTGCCGGGACGGGGGGTCAAGAGACCCAGTACTTC.

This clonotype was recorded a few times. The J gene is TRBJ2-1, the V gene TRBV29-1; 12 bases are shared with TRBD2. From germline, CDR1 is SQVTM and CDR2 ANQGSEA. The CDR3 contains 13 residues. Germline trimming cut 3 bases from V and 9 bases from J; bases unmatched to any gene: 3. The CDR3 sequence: CSVETSGSGEQFF. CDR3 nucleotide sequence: TGCAGCGTTGAGACTAGCGGGAGTGGTGAGCAGTTCTTC.

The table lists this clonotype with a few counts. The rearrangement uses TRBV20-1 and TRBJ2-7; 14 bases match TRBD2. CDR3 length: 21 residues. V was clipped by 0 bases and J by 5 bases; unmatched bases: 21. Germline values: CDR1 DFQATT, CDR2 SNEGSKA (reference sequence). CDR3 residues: CSARDPRIGTSGRTSSHEQYF. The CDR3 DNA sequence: TGCAGTGCTAGAGATCCGAGGATCGGGACTAGCGGGAGAACATCGTCCCACGAGCAGTACTTC.

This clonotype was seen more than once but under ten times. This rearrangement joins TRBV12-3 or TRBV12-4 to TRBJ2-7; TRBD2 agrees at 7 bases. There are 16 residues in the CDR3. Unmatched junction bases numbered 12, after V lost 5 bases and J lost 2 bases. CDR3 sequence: CASSVAGGSGTYEQYF. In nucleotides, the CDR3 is TGTGCCAGCAGTGTCGCCGGAGGGAGCGGGACCTACGAGCAGTACTTC.

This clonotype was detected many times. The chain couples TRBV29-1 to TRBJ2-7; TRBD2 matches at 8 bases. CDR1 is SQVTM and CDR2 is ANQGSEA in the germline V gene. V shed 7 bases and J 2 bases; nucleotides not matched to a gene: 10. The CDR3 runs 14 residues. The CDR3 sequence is CSAVREGVPYEQYF. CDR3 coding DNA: TGCAGCGCTGTCCGGGAGGGGGTACCCTACGAGCAGTACTTC.

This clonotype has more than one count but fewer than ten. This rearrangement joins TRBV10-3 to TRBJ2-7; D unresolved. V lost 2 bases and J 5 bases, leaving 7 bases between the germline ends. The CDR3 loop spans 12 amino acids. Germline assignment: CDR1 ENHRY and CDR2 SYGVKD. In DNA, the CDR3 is TGTGCCATCAGTGAGGTCTGGGACGAGCAGTACTTC. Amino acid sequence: CAISEVWDEQYF.

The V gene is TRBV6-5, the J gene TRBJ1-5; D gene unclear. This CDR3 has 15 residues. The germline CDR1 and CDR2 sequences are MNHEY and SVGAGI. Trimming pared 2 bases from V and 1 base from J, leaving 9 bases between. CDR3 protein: CASSYSGKSNQPQHF. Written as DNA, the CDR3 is TGTGCCAGCAGTTACAGCGGTAAGAGCAATCAGCCCCAGCATTTT.

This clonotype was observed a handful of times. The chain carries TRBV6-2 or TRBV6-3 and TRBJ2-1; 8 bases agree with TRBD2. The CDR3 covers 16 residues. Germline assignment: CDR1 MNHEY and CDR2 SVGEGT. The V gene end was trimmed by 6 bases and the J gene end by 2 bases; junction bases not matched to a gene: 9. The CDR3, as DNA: TGTGCCAGCAGCGCCCTGACTAGCGAAACCTACAATGAGCAGTTCTTC. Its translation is CASSALTSETYNEQFF.

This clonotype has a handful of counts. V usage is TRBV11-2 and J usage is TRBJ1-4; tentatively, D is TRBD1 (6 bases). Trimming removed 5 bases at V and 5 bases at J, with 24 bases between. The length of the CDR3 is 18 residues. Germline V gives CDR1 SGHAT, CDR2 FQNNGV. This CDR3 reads CASSLLRTVGALNEKLFF. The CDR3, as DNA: TGTGCCAGCAGCCTACTACGGACAGTCGGCGCGTTAAATGAAAAACTGTTTTTT.

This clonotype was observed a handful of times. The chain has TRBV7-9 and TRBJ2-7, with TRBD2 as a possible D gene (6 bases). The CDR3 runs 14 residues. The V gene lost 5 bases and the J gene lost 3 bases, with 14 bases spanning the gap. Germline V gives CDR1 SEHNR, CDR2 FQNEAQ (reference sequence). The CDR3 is CASSPGISGYEQYF. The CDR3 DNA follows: TGTGCCAGCAGCCCGGGAATTAGCGGCTACGAGCAGTACTTC.